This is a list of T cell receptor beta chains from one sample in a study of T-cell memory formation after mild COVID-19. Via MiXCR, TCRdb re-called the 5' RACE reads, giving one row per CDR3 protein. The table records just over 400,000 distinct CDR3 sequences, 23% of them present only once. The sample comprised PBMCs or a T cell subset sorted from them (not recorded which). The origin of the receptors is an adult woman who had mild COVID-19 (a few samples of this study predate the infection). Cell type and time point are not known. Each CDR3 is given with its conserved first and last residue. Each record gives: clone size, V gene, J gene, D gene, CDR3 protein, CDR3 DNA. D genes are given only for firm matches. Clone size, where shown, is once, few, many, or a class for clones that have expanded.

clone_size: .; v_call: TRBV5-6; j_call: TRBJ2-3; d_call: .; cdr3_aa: CASSPGSEETQYF; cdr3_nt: TGTGCCAGCAGCCCGGGATCCGAGGAAACGCAGTATTTT
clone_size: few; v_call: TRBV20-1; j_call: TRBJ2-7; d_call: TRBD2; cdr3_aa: CSARVPSGGTKQYF; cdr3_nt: TGCAGTGCTAGAGTCCCTAGCGGGGGCACGAAGCAGTACTTC
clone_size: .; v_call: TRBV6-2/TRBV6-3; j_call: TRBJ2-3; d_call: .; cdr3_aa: CASSPGPSPSQYF; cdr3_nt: TGTGCCAGCAGCCCCGGCCCTTCCCCATCGCAGTATTTT
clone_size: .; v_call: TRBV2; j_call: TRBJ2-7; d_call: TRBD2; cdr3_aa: CASRTSGRHPSSYEQYF; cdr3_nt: TGTGCCAGCAGGACTAGCGGGAGACACCCCTCCTCCTACGAGCAGTACTTC
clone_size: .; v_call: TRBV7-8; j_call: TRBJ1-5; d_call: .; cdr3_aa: CASSSARAPAGQPQHF; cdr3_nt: TGTGCCAGCAGCTCCGCCCGTGCGCCCGCCGGTCAGCCCCAGCATTTT
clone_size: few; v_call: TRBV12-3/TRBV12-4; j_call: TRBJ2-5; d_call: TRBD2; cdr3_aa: CASCMTSGSQTETQYF; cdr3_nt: TGTGCCAGCTGTATGACTAGCGGGAGTCAAACGGAGACCCAGTACTTC
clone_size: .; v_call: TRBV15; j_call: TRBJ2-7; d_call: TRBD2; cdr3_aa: CATSSTSGAYEQYF; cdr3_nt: TGTGCCACCAGCTCAACTAGCGGTGCCTACGAGCAGTACTTC
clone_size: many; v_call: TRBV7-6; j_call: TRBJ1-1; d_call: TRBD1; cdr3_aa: CASSLAGFDRGRDTEAFF; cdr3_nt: TGTGCCAGCAGCTTAGCAGGTTTCGACAGGGGTAGGGACACTGAAGCTTTCTTT
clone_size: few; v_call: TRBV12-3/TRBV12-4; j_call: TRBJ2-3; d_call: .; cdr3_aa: CASRTNADTQYF; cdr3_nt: TGTGCCAGCAGAACCAATGCAGATACGCAGTATTTT
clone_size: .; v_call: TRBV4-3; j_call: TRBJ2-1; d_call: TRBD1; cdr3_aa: CASSQDRGQGWNEQFF; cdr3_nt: TGCGCCAGCAGCCAAGATCGGGGACAGGGTTGGAATGAGCAGTTCTTC
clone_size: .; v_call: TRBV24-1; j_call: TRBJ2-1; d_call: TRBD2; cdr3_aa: CATSDSSGRAYNEQFF; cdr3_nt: TGTGCCACCAGTGATTCTAGCGGGAGGGCCTACAATGAGCAGTTCTTC
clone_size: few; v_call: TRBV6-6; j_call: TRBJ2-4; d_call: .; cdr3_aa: CASREISLAKNIQYF; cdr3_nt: TGTGCCAGCAGAGAAATAAGTTTAGCCAAAAACATTCAGTACTTC
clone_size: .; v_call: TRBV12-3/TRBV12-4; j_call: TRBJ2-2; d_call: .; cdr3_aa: CASSLPPVRRGLRLPNTGELFF; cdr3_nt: TGTGCCAGCAGTTTACCGCCCGTTCGGAGGGGACTCCGCCTCCCAAACACCGGGGAGCTGTTTTTT
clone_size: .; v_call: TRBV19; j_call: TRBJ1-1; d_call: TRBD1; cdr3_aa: CASRALDRGPEAFF; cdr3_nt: TGTGCCAGTAGGGCCCTGGACAGGGGGCCTGAAGCTTTCTTT
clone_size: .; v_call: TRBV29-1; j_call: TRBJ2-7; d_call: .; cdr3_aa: CSVELQGPNVYEQYF; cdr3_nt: TGCAGCGTTGAACTGCAGGGTCCGAACGTATACGAGCAGTACTTC
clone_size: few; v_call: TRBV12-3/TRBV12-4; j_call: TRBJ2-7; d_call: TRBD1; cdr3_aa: CASRSGTVNEQYF; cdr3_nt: TGTGCCAGCAGGTCCGGGACAGTGAACGAGCAGTACTTC
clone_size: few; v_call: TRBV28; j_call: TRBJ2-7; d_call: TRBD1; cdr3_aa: CASSSRGISGLRSYEQYF; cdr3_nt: TGTGCCAGCAGTTCCAGGGGGATCTCCGGCCTAAGGTCCTACGAGCAGTACTTC
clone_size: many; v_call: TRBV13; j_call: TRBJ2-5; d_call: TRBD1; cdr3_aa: CASSLNRGMETQYF; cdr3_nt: TGTGCCAGCAGCTTGAACAGGGGGATGGAGACCCAGTACTTC
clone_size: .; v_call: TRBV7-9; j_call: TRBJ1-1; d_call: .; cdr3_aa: CASSLFGGTEAFF; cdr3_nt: TGTGCCAGCAGCTTGTTCGGGGGCACTGAAGCTTTCTTT
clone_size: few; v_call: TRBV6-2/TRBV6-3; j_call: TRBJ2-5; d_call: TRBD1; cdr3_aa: CASSAGTGYETQYF; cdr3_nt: TGTGCCAGCAGCGCCGGGACAGGTTATGAGACCCAGTACTTC
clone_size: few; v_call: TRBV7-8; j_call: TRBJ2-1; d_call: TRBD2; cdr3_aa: CASSQPRVSGGAWGNEQFF; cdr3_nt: TGTGCCAGCAGCCAACCGAGAGTTAGCGGGGGGGCTTGGGGCAATGAGCAGTTCTTC
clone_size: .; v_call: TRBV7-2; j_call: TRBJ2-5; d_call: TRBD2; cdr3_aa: CASSLRLAGGQETQYF; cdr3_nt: TGTGCCAGCAGCTTACGACTAGCGGGGGGCCAAGAGACCCAGTACTTC
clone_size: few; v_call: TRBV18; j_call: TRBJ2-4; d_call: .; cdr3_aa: CASSPSLQGSGAKNIQYF; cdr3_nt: TGTGCCAGCTCACCAAGTCTCCAAGGTAGCGGAGCCAAAAACATTCAGTACTTC
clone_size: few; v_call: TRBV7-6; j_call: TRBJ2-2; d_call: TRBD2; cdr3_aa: CASRRTSGGQNTGELFF; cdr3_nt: TGTGCCAGCAGACGGACTAGCGGGGGGCAGAACACCGGGGAGCTGTTTTTT
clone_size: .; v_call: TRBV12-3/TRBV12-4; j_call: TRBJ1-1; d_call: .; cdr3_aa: CASRGLIMNTEAFF; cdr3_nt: TGTGCCAGCAGGGGTCTGATCATGAACACTGAAGCTTTCTTT
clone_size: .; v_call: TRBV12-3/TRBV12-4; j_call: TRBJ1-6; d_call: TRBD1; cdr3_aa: CASSSGTGSSPLHF; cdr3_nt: TGTGCCAGCAGTTCCGGGACAGGGAGCTCACCCCTCCACTTT
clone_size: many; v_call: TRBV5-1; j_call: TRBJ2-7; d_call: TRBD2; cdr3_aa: CASSPGTSGAISPYEQYF; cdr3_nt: TGCGCCAGCAGCCCCGGGACTAGCGGGGCCATCTCCCCGTACGAGCAGTACTTC
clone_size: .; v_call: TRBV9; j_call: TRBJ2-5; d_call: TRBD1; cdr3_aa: CASSVGGRRGRETQYF; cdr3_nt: TGTGCCAGCAGCGTAGGGGGCCGCAGGGGGAGAGAGACCCAGTACTTC
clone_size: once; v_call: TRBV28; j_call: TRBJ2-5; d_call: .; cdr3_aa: CASSLPGRPTQYF; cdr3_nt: TGTGCCAGCAGTTTACCAGGGAGGCCGACCCAGTACTTC
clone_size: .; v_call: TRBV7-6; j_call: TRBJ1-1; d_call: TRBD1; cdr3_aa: CASSGPGDRGEAFF; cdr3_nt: TGTGCCAGCAGCGGCCCCGGGGACAGGGGTGAAGCTTTCTTT
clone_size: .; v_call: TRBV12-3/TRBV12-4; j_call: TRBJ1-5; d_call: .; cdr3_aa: CASSLRQVDSNQPQHF; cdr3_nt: TGTGCCAGCAGTTTGAGACAGGTCGATAGCAATCAGCCCCAGCATTTT
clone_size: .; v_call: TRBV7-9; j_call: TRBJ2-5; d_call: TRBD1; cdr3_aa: CASSAGTGKETQYF; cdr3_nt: TGTGCCAGCAGCGCCGGGACAGGGAAAGAGACCCAGTACTTC
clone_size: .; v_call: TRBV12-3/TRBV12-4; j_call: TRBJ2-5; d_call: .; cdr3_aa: CASSSIAPQTQYF; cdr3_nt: TGTGCCAGCAGTTCAATAGCACCGCAGACCCAGTACTTC
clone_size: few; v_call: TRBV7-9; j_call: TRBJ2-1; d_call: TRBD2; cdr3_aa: CASSFEGGPYNEQFF; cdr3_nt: TGTGCCAGCAGCTTCGAGGGAGGGCCGTACAATGAGCAGTTCTTC